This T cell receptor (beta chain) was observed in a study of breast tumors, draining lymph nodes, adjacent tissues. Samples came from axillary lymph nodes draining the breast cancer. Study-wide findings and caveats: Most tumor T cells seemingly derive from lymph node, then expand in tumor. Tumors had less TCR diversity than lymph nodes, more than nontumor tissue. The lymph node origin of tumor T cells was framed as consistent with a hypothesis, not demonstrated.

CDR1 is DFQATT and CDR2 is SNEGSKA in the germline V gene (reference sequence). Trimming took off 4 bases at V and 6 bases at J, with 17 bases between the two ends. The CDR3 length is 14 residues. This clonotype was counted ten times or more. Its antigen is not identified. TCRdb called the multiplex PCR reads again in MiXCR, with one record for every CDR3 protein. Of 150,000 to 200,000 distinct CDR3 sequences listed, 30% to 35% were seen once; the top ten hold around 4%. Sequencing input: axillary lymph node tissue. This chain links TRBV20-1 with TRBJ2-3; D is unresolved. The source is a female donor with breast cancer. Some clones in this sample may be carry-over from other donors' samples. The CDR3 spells CSATPEAPLDTQYF. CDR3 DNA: TGCAGTGCTACCCCAGAGGCCCCCCTCGATACGCAGTATTTT.